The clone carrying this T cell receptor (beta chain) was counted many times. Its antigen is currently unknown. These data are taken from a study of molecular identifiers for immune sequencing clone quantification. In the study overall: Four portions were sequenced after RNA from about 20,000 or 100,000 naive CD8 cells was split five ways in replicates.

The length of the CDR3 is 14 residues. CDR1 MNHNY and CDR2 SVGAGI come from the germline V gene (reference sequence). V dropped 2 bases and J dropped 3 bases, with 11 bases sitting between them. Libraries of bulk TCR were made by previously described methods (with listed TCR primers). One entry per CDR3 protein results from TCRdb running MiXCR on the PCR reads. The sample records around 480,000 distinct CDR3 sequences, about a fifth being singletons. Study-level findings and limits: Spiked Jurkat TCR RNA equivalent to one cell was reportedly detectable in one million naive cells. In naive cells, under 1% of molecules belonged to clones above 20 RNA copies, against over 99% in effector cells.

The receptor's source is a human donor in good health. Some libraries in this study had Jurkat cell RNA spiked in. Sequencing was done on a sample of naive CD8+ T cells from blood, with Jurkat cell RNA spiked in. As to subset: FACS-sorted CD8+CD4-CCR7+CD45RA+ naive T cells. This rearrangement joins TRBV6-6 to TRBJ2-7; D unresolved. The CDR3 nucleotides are TGTGCCAGCAGTTACCTGGGATTAAACTACGAGCAGTACTTC. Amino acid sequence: CASSYLGLNYEQYF.